A single sample gave rise to the 30 T cell receptor beta chains below, sequenced in a study of graft-versus-host responses after intestinal transplantation. Which antigens these TCRs recognize remains unknown. The data were produced by immunoSEQ multiplex PCR, yet TCRdb's version contains in-frame clones alone and is incomplete. Among about 70,000 clones listed, almost 90% were seen once. This sample comprised unstimulated CD8+ T cells sorted from spleen or lymph node cells, obtained before transplant. The receptors here all came from a human donor who was the organ donor for an intestinal transplant.

This chain joins TRBV28 and TRBJ1-1, with TRBD1 matching over 10 bases. Germline assignment: CDR1 MDHEN and CDR2 SYDVKM. The CDR3 length is 15 residues. Trimming at V came to 8 bases and at J to 1 base, leaving 7 bases not matched to a gene. In DNA form, the CDR3 reads TGTGCCAGCCACCCTGGGACAGGGGCGAACACTGAAGCTTTCTTT. This codes for CASHPGTGANTEAFF.

The rearrangement links TRBV11-2 to TRBJ1-2; maybe TRBD1 (6 bases). The germline gives CDR1 SGHAT, CDR2 FQNNGV. CDR3 length: 15 amino acids. V was pared by 3 bases and J by 8 bases, with 19 bases between. The CDR3 bases are TGTGCCAGCAGCTTCCCAGGACAGAGGGGCTTAGGCTACACCTTC. As protein: CASSFPGQRGLGYTF.

This clone has just a few counts. This chain connects TRBV28 to TRBJ2-7, with TRBD2 matching 10 bases. The CDR3 covers 14 residues. V shed 5 bases, J shed 3 bases, and the junction held 4 bases outside the gene matches. CDR1 MDHEN and CDR2 SYDVKM come from the germline V gene. The CDR3: CASSKTSGLYEQYV. The DNA of the CDR3 is TGTGCCAGCAGTAAGACTAGCGGGCTCTACGAGCAGTACGTC.

Only a few counts were recorded for this clone. The V and J genes are TRBV28 and TRBJ1-6; 7 bases are shared with TRBD1. The V gene end was trimmed by 6 bases and the J gene end by 8 bases; junction bases not matched to a gene: 7. Germline V gene lookup returns CDR1 MDHEN and CDR2 SYDVKM. This CDR3 region has 14 residues. In DNA form, the CDR3 reads TGTGCCAGCAGCATCACAGGGGCAGATTCACCCCTCCACTTT. Translation gives CASSITGADSPLHF. The entire variable domain, with the rest obtained from reference TRBV28 and TRBJ1-6, is as follows: DVKVTQSSRYLVKRTGEKVFLECVQDMDHENMFWYRQDPGLGLRLIYFSYDVKMKEKGDIPEGYSVSREKKERFSLILESASTNQTSMYLCASSITGADSPLHFGNGTRLTVT.

The chain uses TRBV6-1 and TRBJ2-7; TRBD1 matches at 7 bases. This CDR3 is built from 20 residues. Germline assignment: CDR1 MNHNS and CDR2 SASEGT. The V gene end was trimmed by 0 bases and the J gene end by 6 bases; junction bases not matched to a gene: 23. The CDR3 region has the DNA TGTGCCAGCAGTGAAGCGTTCCCTTCGACAGGGTGGTGGAATAGGGCCGAGCAGTACGTC. Its protein product is CASSEAFPSTGWWNRAEQYV.

This chain joins TRBV7-8 and TRBJ2-3; D is unresolved. Trimming removed 1 base at V and 2 bases at J, with 4 bases between. Germline V gene data show CDR1 as SGHVS and CDR2 as FQNEAQ. There are 13 residues in the CDR3. The CDR3 bases are TGTGCCAGCAGCTTAGTCTCCACAGATACGCAGTATTTT. Amino acids: CASSLVSTDTQYF.

This clone was found once. The chain couples TRBV4-2 to TRBJ2-3, with D unresolved. V lost 0 bases, J lost 1 base, and 11 bases lay in between. The CDR3 sequence is 16 residues long. Germline lookup yields CDR1 LGHNA and CDR2 YNFKEQ. The CDR3 bases are TGTGCCAGCAGCCAAGAGTCTAGGCCGGGCACAGATACGCAGTATTTT. This gives the protein CASSQESRPGTDTQYF.

The V gene is TRBV5-1, the J gene TRBJ2-1; 9 nucleotides align to TRBD1. Germline-derived CDR1 and CDR2 are SGHRS and YFSETQ. This CDR3 comprises 11 residues. V shed 9 bases, J shed 7 bases, and the junction held 2 bases outside the gene matches. In nucleotides, the CDR3 is TGCGCCACTGGACAGGGGAATGAGCAGTTCTTC. Protein: CATGQGNEQFF.

This clone was counted a few times. The rearrangement uses TRBV6-4 and TRBJ2-3; D might be TRBD2 (5 bases). The CDR3 sequence is 13 residues long. Trimming stripped 3 bases from V and 4 bases from J, with 8 bases between. Germline V CDR1 and CDR2: MRHNA, SNTAGT. In nucleotides, the CDR3 is TGTGCCAGCAGTGAGGGAGAGGCAGATACGCAGTATTTT. The encoded protein is CASSEGEADTQYF.

The J gene is TRBJ1-5, the V gene TRBV4-1, with 8 bases aligning to TRBD1. The CDR3 length is 15 residues. V was clipped by 5 bases and J by 7 bases; unmatched bases: 10. Per the germline V gene, CDR1 is MGHRA and CDR2 is YSYEKL. The CDR3 sequence is CASSYTMTGDQPQHF. CDR3 nucleotide sequence: TGCGCCAGCAGCTATACAATGACAGGGGACCAGCCCCAGCATTTT.

The chain joins TRBV11-1 to TRBJ2-1, with 7 bases fitting TRBD2. The CDR3 is made up of 15 amino acids. J was trimmed by 0 bases and V by 5 bases; bases with no gene match: 4. Germline V CDR1 and CDR2: SGHAT, FQDESV (reference sequence). The CDR3 DNA reads as TGTGCCAGCAGCCCCGGGGGGTTCTCCTACAATGAGCAGTTCTTC. This sequence encodes CASSPGGFSYNEQFF.

The chain joins TRBV9 to TRBJ1-2, with a weak D call TRBD1 (5 bases). Between the trimmed V and J ends, which lost 4 bases and 4 bases, there was a span of 20 bases. CDR1 and CDR2 from the germline V gene are SGDLS and YYNGEE. The CDR3 loop spans 16 amino acids. Here the CDR3 DNA reads TGTGCCAGCAGCCCTTCCTCGACAGCCCGTGGCTATGGCTACACCTTC. Protein sequence: CASSPSSTARGYGYTF.

Regarding this clone: Distinct nucleotide sequences in the sample also encode this CDR3. The V gene is TRBV28, the J gene TRBJ2-1; 7 bases line up with TRBD2. The CDR3 spans 14 residues. Losses at the gene ends were 9 bases for V and 6 bases for J; bases not matched to a gene: 11. CDR1 is MDHEN and CDR2 is SYDVKM in the germline V gene. In nucleotides, the CDR3 is TGTGCCAGTAGTGCCCGCAGCGGGATCAATGAGCAGTTCTTC. It yields the protein CASSARSGINEQFF.

This chain uses TRBV15 with TRBJ1-4; D unclear. The CDR3 spans 15 residues. The germline CDR1 and CDR2 sequences are LNHNV and YYDKDF (reference sequence). Trimming pared 0 bases from V and 9 bases from J, leaving 14 bases between. Here the CDR3 DNA reads TGTGCCACCAGCAGAGATGACGGAGCGGCGCAAAAACTGTTTTTT. This encodes CATSRDDGAAQKLFF.

V and J are TRBV6-6 and TRBJ2-7; tentatively, D is TRBD2 (6 bases). CDR1 is MNHNY, CDR2 SVGAGI, per germline (reference sequence). V shed 6 bases and J shed 0 bases, with 15 bases lying between them. The CDR3 length is 15 residues. CDR3 in amino acids: CASSPSVKGSYEQYV. CDR3 nucleotide sequence: TGTGCCAGCAGCCCTAGCGTGAAAGGCTCCTACGAGCAGTACGTC.

This clone appeared a few times. The chain couples TRBV19 to TRBJ1-1, with D perhaps TRBD1 (6 bases). The germline CDR1 and CDR2 sequences are LNHDA and SQIVND (reference sequence). The CDR3 contains 14 residues. Between the trimmed V and J ends, which lost 6 bases and 0 bases, there was a span of 11 bases. This CDR3 is CASRTRDMNTEAFF. DNA of the CDR3: TGTGCCAGTAGGACTCGGGACATGAACACTGAAGCTTTCTTT.

A few counts support this clone. This rearrangement joins TRBV4-1 to TRBJ1-5; TRBD1 agrees at 8 bases. The CDR3 runs to 14 residues. Trimming removed 4 bases from V and 5 bases from J; junction bases left unmatched: 4. Germline loops: CDR1 MGHRA, CDR2 YSYEKL. In DNA, the CDR3 is TGCGCCAGCAGCCCCGGACAGGGAGATCAGCCCCAGCATTTT. It specifies CASSPGQGDQPQHF.

V is TRBV11-2 and J is TRBJ2-7, with D tentatively TRBD1 (5 bases). The CDR3 runs to 15 residues. The V end lost 4 bases, the J end lost 0 bases, and 13 bases lay between the germline ends. Germline V gene data show CDR1 as SGHAT and CDR2 as FQNNGV. CDR3 loop: CASSYSQGSSYEQYV. The DNA for the CDR3 is TGTGCCAGCAGCTACTCTCAGGGTAGCTCCTACGAGCAGTACGTC.

The CDR3 nucleotides are TGTGCCGACAGAACAGGGATCGGCTACACCTTC. Translated, it gives CADRTGIGYTF. The chain uses TRBV30 and TRBJ1-2, with D perhaps TRBD1 (6 bases). The CDR3 runs to 11 residues. Germline V CDR1 and CDR2: GTSNPN, SVGIG (reference sequence). Trimming took 8 bases from V and 8 from J, leaving 15 bases between them. Drawing the rest from reference TRBV30 and TRBJ1-2, the complete variable domain is SQTIHQWPATLVQPVGSPLSLECTVEGTSNPNLYWYRQAAGRGLQLLFYSVGIGQISSEVPQNLSASRPQDRQFILSSKKLLLSDSGFYLCADRTGIGYTFGSGTRLTVV.

This clone was recorded a few times. The chain joins TRBV27 to TRBJ2-1; 12 bases are shared with TRBD2. The trim removed 6 bases at V and 8 bases at J, leaving 2 bases unmatched. CDR3 length equals 13 residues. Per germline, CDR1 MNHEY and CDR2 SMNVEV (reference sequence). The CDR3: CASSGLAGYEQFF. CDR3 bases: TGTGCCAGCAGCGGACTAGCGGGGTATGAGCAGTTCTTC.

The chain carries TRBV5-4 and TRBJ1-1, with a tentative D call TRBD1 (5 bases). Trimming removed 2 bases from V and 5 bases from J, with 7 bases in between. In germline, CDR1 is SGHNT, CDR2 YYREEE (reference sequence). The length of the CDR3 is 12 residues. The CDR3 DNA sequence: TGTGCCAGCAGCTTCGACAGAACTGAAGCTTTCTTT. The encoded protein is CASSFDRTEAFF.

V is TRBV6-5 and J is TRBJ1-1; a weak D match, TRBD1 (6 bases). There are 12 residues in the CDR3. Germline V gene data show CDR1 as MNHEY and CDR2 as SVGAGI. V was cut by 6 bases and J by 5 bases, with 10 bases left in between. The CDR3 coding sequence is TGTGCCAGCAGGTCCGACAGGACTGAAGCTTTCTTT. Amino acids: CASRSDRTEAFF.

This sequence joins TRBV6-5 and TRBJ1-2; no firm D call. This CDR3 has 13 residues. The germline V and J ends were trimmed by 2 bases and 2 bases, with 6 bases remaining between them. The germline gives CDR1 MNHEY, CDR2 SVGAGI. CDR3 nucleotides: TGTGCCAGCAGTTACCAGTGGAACTATGGCTACACCTTC. Translated: CASSYQWNYGYTF.

The chain is built from TRBV10-2 and TRBJ2-5, with 8 bases aligning to TRBD1. The CDR3 runs 12 residues. The V segment lost 10 bases and the J segment 3 bases; nucleotides outside the gene matches: 4. CDR1 WSHSY and CDR2 SAAADI come from the germline V gene. Here the CDR3 DNA reads TGCGCCACTCTACAGGGGGAAGAGACCCAGTACTTC. It codes for CATLQGEETQYF.

The rearrangement joins TRBV9 to TRBJ1-1; 9 bases are shared with TRBD1. The V gene end was trimmed by 4 bases and the J gene end by 8 bases; junction bases not matched to a gene: 3. Germline V CDR1 and CDR2: SGDLS, YYNGEE. This CDR3 has 12 residues. The CDR3 reads CASSFGQGEAFF. The CDR3 bases are TGTGCCAGCAGCTTCGGACAGGGGGAAGCTTTCTTT.

V usage is TRBV9 and J usage is TRBJ1-3; D not resolved. The V end was cut by 7 bases, the J end by 0 bases, with 8 bases between. The length of the CDR3 is 13 residues. Germline V CDR1 and CDR2: SGDLS, YYNGEE. The CDR3 is CASSQDSGNTIYF. DNA of the CDR3: TGTGCCAGCTCGCAGGACTCTGGAAACACCATATATTTT.

This clone was seen a handful of times. The chain recombines TRBV7-6 with TRBJ2-7; 9 positions agree with TRBD1. The CDR3 spans 15 residues. Per the germline V gene, CDR1 is SGHVS and CDR2 is FNYEAQ. The ends lost 5 bases at V and 3 bases at J; junction bases unmatched: 8. CDR3 coding DNA: TGTGCCAGCAGCCTGGGACAGGGCCACAACTACGAGCAGTACGTC. This gives the protein CASSLGQGHNYEQYV.

The chain employs TRBV7-6 and TRBJ2-1, with D possibly matching TRBD2 (7 bases). V was shortened by 0 bases and J by 6 bases, with 15 bases between the two germline ends. The CDR3 consists of 16 residues. Germline V CDR1 and CDR2: SGHVS, FNYEAQ. CDR3 protein: CASSLAPAGARNEQFF. Here the CDR3 DNA reads TGTGCCAGCAGCTTAGCACCGGCGGGGGCCCGCAATGAGCAGTTCTTC.

CDR3 bases: TGTGCCAGCAGCCTCCCCAAGGAAGGGGGTGAACCCCTCCACTTT. Encoded protein: CASSLPKEGGEPLHF. This chain connects TRBV7-8 to TRBJ1-6, with D possibly matching TRBD1 (6 bases). CDR1 is SGHVS, CDR2 FQNEAQ, per germline. CDR3 length: 15 amino acids. V was shortened by 5 bases and J by 12 bases, with 20 bases between the two germline ends.

This chain uses TRBV7-6 with TRBJ2-3; D is uncertain. This CDR3 contains 14 residues. Germline-derived CDR1 and CDR2 are SGHVS and FNYEAQ. Between the trimmed V and J ends, which lost 5 bases and 6 bases, there was a span of 15 bases. In nucleotides, the CDR3 is TGTGCCAGCAGCGACGACATTTTCAGGGATACGCAGTATTTT. It specifies CASSDDIFRDTQYF.